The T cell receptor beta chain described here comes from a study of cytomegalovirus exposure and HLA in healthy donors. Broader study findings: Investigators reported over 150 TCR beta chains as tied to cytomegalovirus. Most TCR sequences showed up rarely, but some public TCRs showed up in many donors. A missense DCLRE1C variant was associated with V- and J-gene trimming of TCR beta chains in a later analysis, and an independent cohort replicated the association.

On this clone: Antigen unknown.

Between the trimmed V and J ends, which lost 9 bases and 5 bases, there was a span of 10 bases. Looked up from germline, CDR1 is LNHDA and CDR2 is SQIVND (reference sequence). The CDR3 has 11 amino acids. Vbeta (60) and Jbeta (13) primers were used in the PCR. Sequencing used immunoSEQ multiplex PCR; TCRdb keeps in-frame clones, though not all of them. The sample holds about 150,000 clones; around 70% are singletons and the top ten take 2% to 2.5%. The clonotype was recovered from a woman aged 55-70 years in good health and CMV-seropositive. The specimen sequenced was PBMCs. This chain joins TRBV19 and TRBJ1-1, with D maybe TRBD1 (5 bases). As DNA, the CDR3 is TGTGCCAGGCGGGGGGGAACTGAAGCTTTCTTT. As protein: CARRGGTEAFF.